One and the same sample provided the 21 T cell receptor beta chains below, sequenced in a study of T cells in Graves' hyperthyroidism and ophthalmopathy. Amplified TCR beta CDR3 regions came from RNA transcripts. A set of HTBI primers served as the primers for a first-round RT-PCR of the TCR CDR3. One entry per CDR3 protein, called by TCRdb with MiXCR from the multiplex PCR reads. The sample gives about 500,000 distinct CDR3 sequences, 35% to 50% of which show up once; around two fifths is in the top ten. Sequencing input: peripheral blood or thyroid tissue (not recorded which). These receptors all stem from an adult woman with Graves' disease, either hyperthyroidism or ophthalmopathy (not recorded which).

As regards this clonotype: No conserved phenylalanine or tryptophan is present at the end of the CDR3, so a read error is the likely explanation. The J gene is TRBJ2-5, the V gene TRBV12-3 or TRBV12-4, with D maybe TRBD2 (6 bases). Trimming took off 3 bases at V and 5 bases at J, with 10 bases between the two ends. This CDR3 comprises 13 residues. The CDR3: CASSFWGVETQYL. The CDR3 nucleotides read TGTGCCAGCAGTTTTTGGGGGGTTGAGACCCAGTACCTC.

This clonotype was seen many times. J is TRBJ1-2 and V is TRBV6-5; a weak D match, TRBD1 (5 bases). CDR1 is MNHEY, CDR2 SVGAGI, per germline. Trimming left V 4 bases short and J 4 bases short, with 13 bases between. The CDR3 spans 14 residues. CDR3 sequence (DNA): TGTGCCAGCAGTTCCCGACAGTCCACCTATGGCTACACCTTC. Protein sequence: CASSSRQSTYGYTF.

This chain links TRBV20-1 with TRBJ2-5, with a possible D match to TRBD1 (5 bases). V lost 4 bases to trimming and J lost 2 bases, with 17 bases between them. CDR3 length: 15 amino acids. Germline V CDR1 and CDR2: DFQATT, SNEGSKA (reference sequence). The CDR3 DNA follows: TGCAGTGCTAAGGTGCCTCAGGGCGATCAAGAGACCCAGTACTTC. It is translated as CSAKVPQGDQETQYF.

As for this clonotype: Given the absence of the conserved phenylalanine or tryptophan at the CDR3 end, a read error is likely. The DNA is left out, because the CDR3 cannot be placed on it with certainty; the CDR3 is given as TCRdb lists it. The CDR3 spells CAISEAKNKGV. The V and J genes are TRBV6-1 and TRBJ1-4; the table names TRBD1, a call not compared with the DNA. Germline CDR1 is MNHNS and CDR2 is SASEGT. Inclusive of both ends, the CDR3 amounts to 11 amino acids.

There are many counts of this clonotype. The chain has TRBV20-1 and TRBJ1-5; D gene ambiguous. The ends were cut back, 3 bases at V and 3 bases at J, with 9 bases in the middle. The CDR3 spans 13 residues. Germline V CDR1 and CDR2: DFQATT, SNEGSKA (reference sequence). CDR3 in amino acids: CSAREGINQPQHF. CDR3 coding DNA: TGCAGTGCTAGGGAGGGAATCAATCAGCCCCAGCATTTT.

J is TRBJ1-1 and V is TRBV10-3, with 9 bases aligning to TRBD1. Unmatched junction bases numbered 7, after V lost 4 bases and J lost 1 base. Per the germline V gene, CDR1 is ENHRY and CDR2 is SYGVKD. The CDR3 length is 16 residues. CDR3: CAISVGPGQGNTEAFF. For the CDR3, the DNA is TGTGCCATCAGTGTGGGCCCGGGACAGGGGAACACTGAAGCTTTCTTT.

The gene calls are TRBV7-6 and TRBJ2-7; TRBD1 might be the D (5 bases). Germline V lookup: CDR1 SGHVS, CDR2 FNYEAQ. Trimming removed 4 bases from V and 3 bases from J, with 22 bases in between. This CDR3 contains 17 residues. The CDR3 DNA reads as TGTGCCAGCAGCTCTTTCCCCCGAAGGGGCCCCGACTACGAGCAGTACTTC. It yields the protein CASSSFPRRGPDYEQYF.

The genes are TRBV10-3 and TRBJ1-6, with unresolved D. This CDR3 comprises 16 residues. V lost 0 bases and J 9 bases, leaving 15 bases between the germline ends. Germline CDR1 is ENHRY and CDR2 is SYGVKD. CDR3 nucleotide sequence: TGTGCCATCAGTGAGTCCCTGGTTCGGCGGCTTTCACCCCTCCACTTT. Translation gives CAISESLVRRLSPLHF.

The chain couples TRBV7-2 to TRBJ2-7; possible D gene TRBD1, 6 bases. Germline V gene lookup returns CDR1 SGHTA and CDR2 FQGNSA. The CDR3 is 14 residues long. V dropped 8 bases and J dropped 7 bases, with 21 bases sitting between them. This CDR3 is CASGRTPGVGEQYF. The DNA of the CDR3 is TGTGCCAGCGGCAGGACCCCAGGGGTGGGGGAGCAGTACTTC.

The genes are TRBV14 and TRBJ1-4; D ambiguous. Between the trimmed V and J ends, which lost 4 bases and 5 bases, there was a span of 14 bases. Per germline, CDR1 SGHDN and CDR2 FVKESK. The CDR3 covers 15 residues. CDR3 in DNA: TGTGCCAGCAGCCGTGGCTCTGCGATCAATGAAAAACTGTTTTTT. Translating gives CASSRGSAINEKLFF. The full variable domain, rest sourced from reference TRBV14 and TRBJ1-4, is EAGVTQFPSHSVIEKGQTVTLRCDPISGHDNLYWYRRVMGKEIKFLLHFVKESKQDESGMPNNRFLAERTGGTYSTLKVQPAELEDSGVYFCASSRGSAINEKLFFGSGTQLSVL.

This clonotype was seen a handful of times. V usage is TRBV5-1 and J usage is TRBJ1-5; no reliable D call. V dropped 4 bases and J dropped 2 bases, with 13 bases sitting between them. The CDR3 contains 15 residues. Germline V gives CDR1 SGHRS, CDR2 YFSETQ. CDR3 DNA: TGCGCCAGCAGCCCCGAGGGTATCGGCAATCAGCCCCAGCATTTT. Protein: CASSPEGIGNQPQHF.

This clonotype was recorded many times. The CDR3 sequence is CSARDPGISNQPQHF. CDR3 nucleotides: TGCAGTGCTAGAGATCCCGGGATTAGCAATCAGCCCCAGCATTTT. V gene TRBV20-1 combines with J gene TRBJ1-5; D unclear. V was shortened by 0 bases and J by 0 bases, with 9 bases between the two germline ends. CDR3 size: 15 residues. Germline loops: CDR1 DFQATT, CDR2 SNEGSKA (reference sequence).

The chain combines TRBV15 with TRBJ1-2; 7 bases are shared with TRBD1. This CDR3 has 15 amino acids. Germline V lookup: CDR1 LNHNV, CDR2 YYDKDF (reference sequence). V dropped 0 bases and J dropped 7; count of bases not matched to a gene: 8. Here the CDR3 reads CATSREMGTVGGYTF. The DNA for the CDR3 is TGTGCCACCAGCAGAGAGATGGGGACAGTAGGTGGCTACACCTTC. Full variable domain (remainder filled in from reference TRBV15 and TRBJ1-2): DAMVIQNPRYQVTQFGKPVTLSCSQTLNHNVMYWYQQKSSQAPKLLFHYYDKDFNNEADTPDNFQSRRPNTSFCFLDIRSPGLGDTAMYLCATSREMGTVGGYTFGSGTRLTVV.

The J gene is TRBJ1-1, the V gene TRBV6-6; D gene unclear. The V gene's germline CDR1 is MNHNY and CDR2 SVGAGI (reference sequence). The CDR3 is 12 amino acids. V was clipped by 7 bases and J by 1 base, with 7 bases between them. CDR3 nucleotide sequence: TGTGCCAGCATAAACCCGAACACTGAAGCTTTCTTT. It codes for CASINPNTEAFF.

The V call is TRBV25-1, the J call TRBJ1-6; a possible D gene is TRBD1 (5 bases). The CDR3 length is 16 residues. V was clipped by 0 bases and J by 3 bases, with 9 bases between them. Germline V CDR1 and CDR2: MGHDK, SYGVNS. The DNA for the CDR3 is TGTGCCAGCAGTGAATATACAGGCTTCTATAATTCACCCCTCCACTTT. It yields the protein CASSEYTGFYNSPLHF.

This clonotype was seen many times. V gene TRBV2 combines with J gene TRBJ1-4; unclear D gene. The CDR3 runs to 15 residues. Germline CDR1 SNHLY, CDR2 FYNNEI. V was pared by 7 bases and J by 0 bases, with 12 bases between. In DNA, the CDR3 is TGTGCCAGCACCTCAAGGCAGGCAACTAATGAAAAACTGTTTTTT. Translating it yields CASTSRQATNEKLFF.

Only one count was recorded for this clonotype. V gene TRBV5-6 combines with J gene TRBJ2-5; TRBD1 agrees at 8 bases. V was pared by 6 bases and J by 1 base, with 17 bases of the junction left unmatched. Germline-derived CDR1 and CDR2 are SGHDT and YYEEEE. The length of the CDR3 is 18 residues. In DNA form, the CDR3 reads TGTGCCAGCACCTTAACAGGGGGGACCGGGACTTTCCAAGAGACCCAGTACTTC. Its protein product is CASTLTGGTGTFQETQYF.

In its sample, this clonotype was seen many times. This chain joins TRBV20-1 and TRBJ1-3; D gene unclear. Trimming shortened V by 5 bases and J by 4 bases, and 12 bases separated the two germline ends. Germline loops: CDR1 DFQATT, CDR2 SNEGSKA (reference sequence). This CDR3 has 13 residues. CDR3 in amino acids: CSASRVTGNTIYF. The CDR3 coding sequence is TGCAGTGCTTCGAGGGTTACCGGAAACACCATATATTTT.

This chain links TRBV18 with TRBJ1-2; D unresolved. This CDR3 comprises 13 residues. Trimming removed 1 base at V and 2 bases at J, with 5 bases between. The V gene's germline CDR1 is KGHSH and CDR2 LQKENI. CDR3 in amino acids: CASSPRTNYGYTF. DNA for the CDR3: TGTGCCAGCTCACCACGCACAAACTATGGCTACACCTTC.

This clonotype showed up many times. This chain uses TRBV7-2 with TRBJ1-6; a possible D gene is TRBD1 (6 bases). The V end lost 5 bases, the J end lost 9 bases, and 17 bases lay between the germline ends. CDR3 length equals 15 residues. From germline, CDR1 is SGHTA and CDR2 FQGNSA. CDR3 nucleotide sequence: TGTGCCAGCAGCCCCGAAGGGGGGGGGTTTTCACCCCTCCACTTT. Its protein is CASSPEGGGFSPLHF.

On this clonotype itself: Sequence at one end of the junction differs from germline and may be a read error. V is TRBV29-1 and J is TRBJ1-2, with D possibly matching TRBD1 (6 bases). CDR3 length: 10 amino acids. CDR1 is SQVTM, CDR2 ANQGSEA, per germline. CDR3 in amino acids: CSVATGPEVF. The CDR3 DNA follows: TGCAGCGTCGCCACAGGGCCTGAGGTCTTC.